This T cell receptor (beta chain) came from a study of blood T cell repertoires in COVID-19. Study at large: COVID-19 samples, acute and convalescent, were from the United States, Italy and Spain. PBMCs, B-cell-depleted T cells, or T cells provided the cDNA or gDNA that made up the material.

Original data processing: Estimates of nucleated cell counts were drawn from the amplification of reference gene primers. Sequencing was performed with immunoSEQ multiplex PCR; in TCRdb, only in-frame clones are kept and a portion is missing. V and J calls and clone size are copied from that table; D and trimming were computed from the DNA. The sample records fewer than 200,000 clones, around four fifths being singletons. CDR3 length: 14 residues. Per the germline V gene, CDR1 is WSHSY and CDR2 is SAAADI. Trimming shortened V by 4 bases and J by 2 bases, and 9 bases separated the two germline ends. This clonotype was sampled from a woman older than 75 with active or convalescent COVID-19. This chain links TRBV10-2 with TRBJ2-1; D might be TRBD2 (5 bases). Sequencing used peripheral blood. Here the CDR3 DNA reads TGCGCCAGCAGTGTGAGCGGTCCCTACAATGAGCAGTTCTTC. Translated, it gives CASSVSGPYNEQFF.